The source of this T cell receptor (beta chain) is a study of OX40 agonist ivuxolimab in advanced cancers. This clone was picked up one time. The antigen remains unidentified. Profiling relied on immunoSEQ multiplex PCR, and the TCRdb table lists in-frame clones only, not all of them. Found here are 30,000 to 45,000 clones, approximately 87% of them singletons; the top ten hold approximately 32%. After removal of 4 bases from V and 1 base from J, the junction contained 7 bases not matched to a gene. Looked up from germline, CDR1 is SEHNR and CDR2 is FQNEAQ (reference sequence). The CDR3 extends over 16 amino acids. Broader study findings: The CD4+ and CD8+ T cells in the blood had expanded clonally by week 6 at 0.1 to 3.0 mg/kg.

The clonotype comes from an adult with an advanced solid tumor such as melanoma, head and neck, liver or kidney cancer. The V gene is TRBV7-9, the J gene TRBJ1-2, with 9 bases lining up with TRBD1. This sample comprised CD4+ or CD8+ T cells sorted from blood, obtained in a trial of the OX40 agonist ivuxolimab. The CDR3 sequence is CASSSGTGTVNYGYTF. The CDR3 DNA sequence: TGTGCCAGCAGCTCCGGGACAGGGACCGTTAACTATGGCTACACCTTC.